This entry describes one T cell receptor (beta chain). Its antigen is unknown. After template switching added a universal primer site, the resulting cDNA carried unique molecular identifiers. From the 5' RACE reads, TCRdb called clonotypes with MiXCR, one entry per CDR3 protein. The repertoire has about 1.7 million distinct CDR3 sequences, 25% to 35% of them found once; the top ten carry around 0.25%. Germline loops: CDR1 SNHLY, CDR2 FYNNEI. V was pared by 4 bases and J by 0 bases, with 3 bases of the junction left unmatched. The CDR3 totals 16 residues. Healthy Caucasian individuals made up all the donors. This entry is derived from a study of identical twins. Study-level results: Models predicted less out-of-frame TCR alpha sharing in monozygotic twins than was found.

Sample: cord blood. This rearrangement joins TRBV2 to TRBJ2-4; 10 nucleotides line up with TRBD2. The source is a newborn girl in good health. The CDR3 region has the DNA TGTGCCAGCAGTGCAAGACTAGCGGGAGCCAAAAACATTCAGTACTTC. Translated: CASSARLAGAKNIQYF.